Sequencing of this T cell receptor (beta chain) was carried out in a study of TIL therapy for anti-PD-1-resistant metastatic lung cancer. Study background: Patients had a median age of almost 55 years (range about 35-85).

This was the immunoSEQ v3 assay. Each library reached around 1.9 million read pairs, or roughly 5-6 million at deep level. Libraries were prepared by immunoSEQ multiplex PCR; TCRdb keeps only in-frame clonotypes and omits some of them. In the table there are 95,000 or so clones, about 71% of which are singletons. Time point defined: pre-treatment sample, taken before nivolumab and TIL therapy. Pleural nodules or supraclavicular lymph nodes made up most of the excised metastases sampled. Patients then received nivolumab; progressors got lymphodepletion, TIL and IL-2. The CDR3 sequence is 16 residues long. CDR1 is KGHSH, CDR2 LQKENI, per germline. The ends were cut back, 3 bases at V and 8 bases at J, with 22 bases in the middle.

This clonotype was sampled from a person aged 25 to 80 with non-small cell lung cancer. The gene calls are TRBV18 and TRBJ1-2; weak D call: TRBD1 (6 bases). The source material was tumor tissue, sampled at baseline. The DNA of the CDR3 is TGTGCCAGCTCACCCTCCCCTCGGCAGGGGCTGCCGGGCTACACCTTC. Translating it yields CASSPSPRQGLPGYTF.